This TCR beta chain emerged from a study of beta chain features in type 1 diabetes. The investigators reverse transcribed all of the isolated RNA, so they sequenced expressed TCRB transcripts. Roughly 1 million reads, on average, came from each of the stem cell-like memory T cell samples. Profiling relied on immunoSEQ multiplex PCR, and the TCRdb table lists in-frame clones only, not all of them. The table includes 70,000 to 90,000 clones, 25% to 35% detected once. Study findings and constraints: Shorter templates may be favored by PCR, equally so in patients and controls. TCRB CDR3 length was moderately but significantly reduced in all four CD4+ subsets of Type 1 diabetes patients.

Germline loops: CDR1 SQVTM, CDR2 ANQGSEA. Trimming removed 6 bases from V and 8 bases from J, with 16 bases in between. The CDR3 extends over 13 amino acids. Of note for this clone: As yet, its antigen is unknown.

The source is a young woman in good health. The specimen sequenced was stem cell memory CD4+ T cells from blood. This rearrangement joins TRBV29-1 to TRBJ1-4, with D uncertain. This CDR3 is CSVQTAAGEKLFF. The CDR3 DNA reads as TGCAGCGTCCAGACGGCCGCGGGGGAAAAACTGTTTTTT.